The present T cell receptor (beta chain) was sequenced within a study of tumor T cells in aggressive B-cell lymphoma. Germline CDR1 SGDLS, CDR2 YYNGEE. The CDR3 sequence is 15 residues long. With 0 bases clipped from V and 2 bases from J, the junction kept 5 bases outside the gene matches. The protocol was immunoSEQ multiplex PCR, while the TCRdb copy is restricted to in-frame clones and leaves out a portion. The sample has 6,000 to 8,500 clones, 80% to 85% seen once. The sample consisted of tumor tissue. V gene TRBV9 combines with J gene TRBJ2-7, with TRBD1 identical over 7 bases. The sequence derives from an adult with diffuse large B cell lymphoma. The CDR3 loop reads CASSVDRDSPYEQYF. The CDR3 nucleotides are TGTGCCAGCAGCGTAGACCGGGACAGCCCCTACGAGCAGTACTTC.